This T cell receptor beta chain was identified in a study of vaccination effects on CD4 cells after COVID-19. In the case of this clone: Its antigen is not known.

V shed 0 bases, J shed 6 bases, and the junction held 5 bases outside the gene matches. CDR3 length: 14 residues. Per the germline V gene, CDR1 is LGHNA and CDR2 is YNFKEQ. Viral peptide pool expansion of antigen-specific CD4+ T cells preceded sequencing in the ViraFEST assay. Isolation of CD4+ T cells took place after about nine days of culture. Nobody among the vaccine recipients had prior SARS-CoV-2 infection (nucleocapsid antibodies were negative). The assay was immunoSEQ multiplex PCR, and TCRdb's table has in-frame clones only and misses some. The table has roughly 30,000 clones, about 80% seen once; the top ten hold approximately 30%.

The specimen comprised CD4+ T cells from PBMCs cultured with HCoV-OC43 spike peptides, sampled before COVID-19 vaccination. Subset reported: HCoV-OC43 spike overlapping peptide pool stimulation. The chain is built from TRBV4-2 and TRBJ2-7; 7 positions agree with TRBD1. This TCR derives from a human donor who received a COVID-19 vaccine. The DNA for the CDR3 is TGTGCCAGCAGCCAAGAGTCGACAGGGTCCGAGCAGTACTTC. This sequence encodes CASSQESTGSEQYF.